The TCR beta chain under discussion was sequenced for a study of cytomegalovirus exposure and HLA in healthy donors. Use of 60 Vbeta and 13 Jbeta primers characterized the PCR. The repertoire was sequenced with immunoSEQ multiplex PCR; TCRdb's copy has only in-frame clones and lacks some. The sample has 90,000 or so clones, 69% seen once. Study observations and caveats: Earlier findings revealed that most TCR beta V segments proved productive either about 90% or about 30% of the time.

In regard to this clone: As yet, its antigen is unknown.

The source material was PBMCs. The clonotype was recovered from a man in his fifties or sixties in good health and CMV-seronegative.

In nucleotides, the CDR3 is TGCGCCAGCAGCCAAGATTGGGTTAGCGGGGGATACGAGCAGTACTTC. Protein sequence: CASSQDWVSGGYEQYF. The chain combines TRBV4-3 with TRBJ2-7, with 9 bases lining up with TRBD2. CDR1 LGHNA and CDR2 YSLEER come from the germline V gene. J gave up 4 bases and V 0 bases, and 7 bases lay outside the gene matches. The CDR3 is 16 residues long.